These 21 T cell receptor beta chains originate from one sample sequenced in a study of response to subunit inactivated influenza vaccine. TCRdb recomputed calls from the RT-PCR reads with MiXCR, one row per CDR3 protein. The sample yields about 700,000 distinct CDR3 sequences, 14% seen once. Material: PBMCs from blood, obtained around 14 days before vaccination. These receptors all stem from a man aged 50-59 years who received an inactivated influenza vaccine.

The CDR3 spells CASSPRGGDQPQHF. The CDR3, as DNA: TGTGCCAGCTCACCACGGGGCGGGGATCAGCCCCAGCATTTT. The chain links TRBV18 to TRBJ1-5; D may be TRBD1 (5 bases). The V gene lost 1 base and the J gene lost 5 bases, with 9 bases spanning the gap. Germline V gene lookup returns CDR1 KGHSH and CDR2 LQKENI. The CDR3 consists of 14 residues.

The CDR3 here is CSAPTGAGQPQHF. In DNA, the CDR3 is TGCAGTGCCCCCACAGGGGCCGGTCAGCCCCAGCATTTT. The chain carries TRBV20-1 and TRBJ1-5; 7 bases match TRBD1. V shed 6 bases, J shed 6 bases, and the junction held 8 bases outside the gene matches. The CDR3 extends over 13 amino acids. Per the germline V gene, CDR1 is DFQATT and CDR2 is SNEGSKA (reference sequence).

The chain is built from TRBV15 and TRBJ2-5; 14 nucleotides agree with TRBD2. Germline V gene sequence: CDR1 LNHNV, CDR2 YYDKDF (reference sequence). CDR3 size: 15 residues. V was pared by 4 bases and J by 3 bases, with 1 base of the junction left unmatched. CDR3: CATSKGLAGEETQYF. In DNA, the CDR3 is TGTGCCACCAGCAAGGGACTAGCGGGAGAAGAGACCCAGTACTTC.

This clonotype has ten or more counts. The rearrangement joins TRBV12-3 or TRBV12-4 to TRBJ2-5; a weak D match, TRBD1 (7 bases). With 2 bases removed from V and 3 bases from J, the gap between germline ends came to 19 bases. This CDR3 region has 17 residues. The CDR3 sequence: CASSLFFMAGGKETQYF. For the CDR3, the DNA is TGTGCCAGCAGTTTATTTTTTATGGCAGGGGGGAAAGAGACCCAGTACTTC.

Ten or more counts support this clonotype. This chain uses TRBV28 with TRBJ2-7, with D perhaps matching TRBD1 (5 bases). V lost 6 bases, J lost 0 bases, and 9 bases lay in between. Germline V CDR1 and CDR2: MDHEN, SYDVKM. CDR3 length: 13 residues. The CDR3 here is CASSPGFSYEQYF. The DNA of the CDR3 is TGTGCCAGCAGCCCAGGGTTCTCCTACGAGCAGTACTTC.

For the CDR3, the DNA is TGTGCCAGCAGCCGCGGCGTTTTGGAACAAGAGACCCAGTACTTC. Its translation: CASSRGVLEQETQYF. The chain joins TRBV4-2 to TRBJ2-5, with D unclear. Germline V CDR1 and CDR2: LGHNA, YNFKEQ. This CDR3 is 15 amino acids long. V lost 4 bases and J 2 bases, leaving 14 bases between the germline ends.

This chain uses TRBV7-2 with TRBJ1-5; D is unresolved. The V end was cut by 5 bases, the J end by 3 bases, with 5 bases between. This CDR3 contains 12 residues. In germline, CDR1 is SGHTA, CDR2 FQGNSA. The CDR3 reads CASSMYNQPQHF. DNA for the CDR3: TGTGCCAGCAGCATGTACAATCAGCCCCAGCATTTT.

Only a few counts were recorded for this clonotype. V is TRBV7-9 and J is TRBJ2-7; 10 bases agree with TRBD2. This CDR3 has 16 residues. V lost 7 bases, J lost 0 bases, and 9 bases stayed unmatched. Germline CDR1 SEHNR, CDR2 FQNEAQ (reference sequence). The CDR3 DNA reads TGTGCCAGCACCCCAGGGACTAGCGCCGGCTCCTACGAGCAGTACTTC. This translates into CASTPGTSAGSYEQYF.

The chain is built from TRBV13 and TRBJ2-2, with D perhaps matching TRBD2 (5 bases). Germline-derived CDR1 and CDR2 are PRHDT and FYEKMQ (reference sequence). The CDR3 covers 15 residues. Trimming took off 5 bases at V and 4 bases at J, with 14 bases between the two ends. The CDR3 nucleotides are TGTGCCAGCAGCACAAAACCGGGGATCACCGGGGAGCTGTTTTTT. Translating gives CASSTKPGITGELFF.

This clonotype occurred a few times. This chain links TRBV15 with TRBJ2-5; D might be TRBD1 (7 bases). Germline V gene sequence: CDR1 LNHNV, CDR2 YYDKDF (reference sequence). Trimming removed 0 bases from V and 2 bases from J, with 19 bases in between. The CDR3 is made up of 18 amino acids. DNA of the CDR3: TGTGCCACCAGCAGAGATAGAGGAGGGGGCGCCTTACAAGAGACCCAGTACTTC. It yields the protein CATSRDRGGGALQETQYF.

The rearrangement uses TRBV7-9 and TRBJ1-1; no definite D call. V shed 4 bases and J shed 7 bases, with 7 bases lying between them. From germline, CDR1 is SEHNR and CDR2 FQNEAQ (reference sequence). This CDR3 has 11 amino acids. The CDR3 DNA sequence: TGTGCCAGCAGCTCCGGCCGTGAAGCTTTCTTT. Translation gives CASSSGREAFF.

This clonotype was observed a few times. The chain couples TRBV19 to TRBJ2-1, with 8 bases aligning to TRBD2. With V trimmed by 3 bases and J by 6 bases, 4 bases remained unmatched. The CDR3 is made up of 14 amino acids. Per the germline V gene, CDR1 is LNHDA and CDR2 is SQIVND (reference sequence). The CDR3 DNA is TGTGCCAGTAGTATTAGCGGGACCAGCAATGAGCAGTTCTTC. Translated, it gives CASSISGTSNEQFF.

This clonotype has ten or more counts. This rearrangement joins TRBV20-1 to TRBJ2-7; either TRBD1 or TRBD2 may fit D (5 bases each). Germline CDR1 DFQATT, CDR2 SNEGSKA (reference sequence). Trimming left V 3 bases short and J 2 bases short, with 17 bases between. The CDR3 runs to 15 residues. In DNA, the CDR3 is TGCAGTGCTAGGGGCCGGGGAAGGGGACCCTACGAGCAGTACTTC. It codes for CSARGRGRGPYEQYF.

The chain recombines TRBV5-1 with TRBJ1-3, with TRBD1 matching 8 bases. CDR3 size: 17 residues. The germline CDR1 and CDR2 sequences are SGHRS and YFSETQ. The J segment lost 0 bases and the V segment lost 4 bases, leaving 9 bases of the junction unmatched. The CDR3: CASSRGSGQGSGNTIYF. CDR3 bases: TGCGCCAGCAGCCGGGGGAGCGGACAGGGCTCTGGAAACACCATATATTTT.

The chain carries TRBV12-3 or TRBV12-4 and TRBJ2-7; maybe TRBD1 (6 bases). Trimming cost V 8 bases and J 3 bases, with 14 bases left between them. This CDR3 is built from 13 residues. CDR3 DNA sequence: TGTGCCAGCGGGCAGACAGGTAACTACGAGCAGTACTTC. Translation gives CASGQTGNYEQYF.

This clonotype was seen ten or more times. This chain uses TRBV5-1 with TRBJ2-5; 7 bases line up with TRBD2. The ends lost 4 bases at V and 0 bases at J; junction bases unmatched: 3. Germline V gene data show CDR1 as SGHRS and CDR2 as YFSETQ. The CDR3 has 14 amino acids. CDR3 coding DNA: TGCGCCAGCAGCGTGGGGACTAACCAAGAGACCCAGTACTTC. This codes for CASSVGTNQETQYF.

This clonotype was seen a handful of times. V is TRBV6-2 or TRBV6-3 and J is TRBJ2-3; 12 positions agree with TRBD2. The V and J ends lost 11 bases and 1 base, in that order; junction bases with no gene match: 4. The germline CDR1 and CDR2 sequences are MNHEY and SVGEGT. The CDR3 has 14 amino acids. CDR3 in amino acids: CAARLAGGTDTQYF. The CDR3 bases are TGTGCCGCCAGACTAGCGGGGGGCACAGATACGCAGTATTTT.

This clonotype was counted between two and nine times. The chain uses TRBV9 and TRBJ1-1; 7 bases are shared with TRBD1. Germline-derived CDR1 and CDR2 are SGDLS and YYNGEE. The CDR3 sequence is 14 residues long. V lost 4 bases and J lost 7; bases outside the gene matches: 10. In DNA form, the CDR3 reads TGTGCCAGCAGCCCCTCGAGGGGGCGCGGTGAAGCTTTCTTT. Amino acid sequence: CASSPSRGRGEAFF. The variable domain in full, with the rest retrieved from reference TRBV9 and TRBJ1-1, is DSGVTQTPKHLITATGQRVTLRCSPRSGDLSVYWYQQSLDQGLQFLIQYYNGEERAKGNILERFSAQQFPDLHSELNLSSLELGDSALYFCASSPSRGRGEAFFGQGTRLTVV.

This clonotype was counted ten times or more. The chain links TRBV29-1 to TRBJ2-1; TRBD2 aligns across 13 bases. Germline V CDR1 and CDR2: SQVTM, ANQGSEA. The CDR3 is 13 residues long. V lost 6 bases, J lost 7 bases, and 3 bases stayed unmatched. CDR3 sequence: CSVWTSGRNEQFF. DNA of the CDR3: TGCAGCGTGTGGACTAGCGGGAGAAATGAGCAGTTCTTC.

There are a few counts of this clonotype. The rearrangement joins TRBV3-1 to TRBJ1-5; TRBD1 matches at 7 bases. V trimming: 1 base; J trimming: 7 bases; junction bases outside the gene matches: 10. CDR1 is LGHDT and CDR2 is YNNKEL in the germline V gene (reference sequence). The CDR3 has 16 amino acids. The CDR3 DNA is TGTGCCAGCAGCCAAGCAGGAGCGACAGGGAAGCAGCCCCAGCATTTT. Its translation is CASSQAGATGKQPQHF.

This clonotype was found many times. V usage is TRBV4-1 and J usage is TRBJ2-5; 9 bases are a match to TRBD1. J lost 3 bases, V lost 6 bases, and 11 bases had no gene match. This CDR3 has 16 residues. Germline CDR1 reads MGHRA; CDR2 reads YSYEKL. CDR3 sequence (DNA): TGCGCCAGCAGGGGCCTCGGGACAGGGATTGAAGAGACCCAGTACTTC. This gives the protein CASRGLGTGIEETQYF.